A selection of T cell receptor beta chains follows, all from one sample in a study of blood T cell repertoires in COVID-19. This table comes from immunoSEQ multiplex PCR, and its TCRdb copy is limited to in-frame clones, with some not included. The table lists 240,000 or so clones, around four fifths of them singletons. What was sequenced was peripheral blood. These receptors were collected from a woman older than 75 with acute or convalescent COVID-19. CDR3s include the opening cysteine and the closing phenylalanine or tryptophan. Each record gives: D gene, clone size, V gene, J gene, CDR3 protein, CDR3 DNA. A D gene is named only where the DNA matches it firmly. Rows give clone size only sometimes, using once, few, many, or a class for an expanded clone.

TRBD1	NA	TRBV7-2	TRBJ1-1	CASSLRGPNTEAFF	TGTGCCAGCAGCTTAAGGGGGCCGAACACTGAAGCTTTCTTT
NA	NA	TRBV7-2	TRBJ2-2	CASSLSSTGELFF	TGTGCCAGCAGCTTATCCAGCACCGGGGAGCTGTTTTTT
NA	NA	TRBV11-1	TRBJ2-1	CASSLLNEQFF	TGTGCCAGCAGCTTACTAAATGAGCAGTTCTTC
TRBD2	NA	TRBV24-1	TRBJ2-1	CATSDWGGGFYNEQFF	TGTGCCACCAGTGATTGGGGGGGAGGGTTCTACAATGAGCAGTTCTTC
NA	NA	TRBV10-1	TRBJ1-4	CASSEKKQINEKLFF	TGCGCCAGCAGTGAGAAGAAACAGATCAATGAAAAACTGTTTTTT
NA	NA	TRBV12-2	TRBJ2-7	CASRLDGEVLSSYEQYF	TGTGCAAGTCGCTTAGACGGAGAGGTTTTAAGCTCCTACGAGCAGTACTTC
TRBD2	NA	TRBV19	TRBJ2-3	CASSTFASGRDLPTDTQYF	TGTGCCAGTAGTACATTCGCTAGCGGGAGGGACCTCCCCACAGATACGCAGTATTTT
TRBD1	NA	TRBV4-1	TRBJ1-2	CASSQPGQTNYGYTF	TGCGCCAGCAGCCAACCGGGACAGACTAACTATGGCTACACCTTC
NA	NA	TRBV2	TRBJ2-6	CASSVSRVSGANVLTF	TGTGCCAGCAGTGTTAGCAGGGTGTCAGGGGCCAACGTCCTGACTTTC
NA	NA	TRBV7-7	TRBJ2-2	CASSSWSGNMAGELFF	TGTGCTAGCAGCTCTTGGTCGGGGAATATGGCCGGGGAGCTGTTTTTT
NA	few	TRBV28	TRBJ1-2	CASIEGDYGYTF	TGTGCCAGCATAGAAGGAGACTATGGCTACACCTTC
TRBD1	NA	TRBV20-1	TRBJ2-2	CSASGQGRTGELFF	TGCAGTGCTAGTGGACAGGGTCGGACCGGGGAGCTGTTTTTT
NA	NA	TRBV15	TRBJ2-5	CATSRVQGNQETQYF	TGTGCCACCAGCAGAGTCCAGGGAAACCAAGAGACCCAGTACTTC
NA	NA	TRBV20-1	TRBJ1-4	CSVRDEKLFF	TGCAGTGTCAGGGATGAAAAACTGTTTTTT
TRBD1	few	TRBV5-8	TRBJ1-6	CASSLMGTGVNSPLHF	TGTGCCAGCAGCTTGATGGGGACAGGGGTGAATTCACCCCTCCACTTT
NA	NA	TRBV11-2	TRBJ1-1	CASSPAGQLNTEAFF	TGTGCCAGCAGCCCGGCAGGCCAACTGAACACTGAAGCTTTCTTT
NA	NA	TRBV28	TRBJ2-5	CASSLPTQLAETQYF	TGTGCCAGCAGTTTACCGACACAATTGGCAGAGACCCAGTACTTC
TRBD1	NA	TRBV19	TRBJ1-2	CASSTTGRGYTF	TGTGCCAGTAGTACGACAGGGCGCGGCTACACCTTC
TRBD1	NA	TRBV9	TRBJ1-3	CASQGDSNTIYF	TGTGCCAGTCAGGGGGATAGTAACACCATATATTTT
TRBD1	NA	TRBV27	TRBJ1-2	CASSLHGTGGLAYGYTF	TGTGCCAGCAGTTTACACGGGACAGGGGGCCTGGCCTATGGCTACACCTTC
NA	few	TRBV27	TRBJ1-1	CASSPRVGNREAFF	TGTGCCAGCAGTCCCAGGGTAGGGAACCGAGAAGCTTTCTTT
NA	NA	TRBV5-1	TRBJ1-1	CASSLYTGNTEAFF	TGCGCCAGCAGCTTATACACGGGGAACACTGAAGCTTTCTTT
NA	NA	TRBV15	TRBJ2-5	CATSRERGLGNQETQYF	TGTGCCACCAGCAGAGAGAGGGGGTTGGGAAATCAAGAGACCCAGTACTTC
TRBD2	NA	TRBV5-4	TRBJ2-4	CASSPSGGTNIQYF	TGTGCCAGCAGCCCCTCGGGGGGAACCAACATTCAGTACTTC
NA	NA	TRBV7-2	TRBJ1-1	CASSFYPSINTEAFF	TGTGCCAGCAGCTTTTACCCTAGTATAAACACTGAAGCTTTCTTT
TRBD1	NA	TRBV27	TRBJ1-3	CASRNLGGAPSGNTIYF	TGTGCCAGCAGGAATTTAGGGGGCGCCCCCTCTGGAAACACCATATATTTT
NA	once	TRBV3-1/TRBV3-2	TRBJ1-2	CASSQARQSLDGYTF	TGTGCCAGCAGCCAAGCTAGACAGAGTCTTGATGGCTACACCTTC
TRBD2	NA	TRBV11-2	TRBJ2-7	CASSLSGGAEEQYF	TGTGCCAGCAGCTTAAGCGGGGGGGCTGAGGAGCAGTACTTC
TRBD1	NA	TRBV19	TRBJ2-1	CASRPGQGWNEQFF	TGTGCCAGTAGGCCGGGACAGGGTTGGAATGAGCAGTTCTTC
TRBD2	NA	TRBV5-4	TRBJ2-7	CASSLSGTTPYEQYF	TGTGCCAGCAGCTTATCCGGGACTACCCCCTACGAGCAGTACTTC
NA	NA	TRBV5-5	TRBJ1-2	CASSFSGQGYTF	TGTGCCAGCAGCTTTTCCGGACAGGGCTACACCTTC
NA	NA	TRBV7-7	TRBJ1-1	CASSLVVGSNTEAFF	TGTGCCAGCAGCTTAGTGGTGGGCTCGAACACTGAAGCTTTCTTT
TRBD2	NA	TRBV27	TRBJ2-1	CASSTMTSGYYNEQFF	TGTGCCAGCAGTACAATGACTAGCGGGTACTACAATGAGCAGTTCTTC
NA	NA	TRBV6-6	TRBJ1-3	CASITGRGSGNTIYF	TGTGCCAGCATCACTGGCAGGGGTTCGGGAAACACCATATATTTT
TRBD2	NA	TRBV2	TRBJ2-1	CASSPTSGSYNEQFF	TGTGCCAGCAGCCCAACTAGCGGGAGTTACAATGAGCAGTTCTTC
NA	NA	TRBV18	TRBJ2-5	CASSNQGRETQYF	TGTGCCAGCTCAAATCAAGGGAGGGAGACCCAGTACTTC
NA	once	TRBV5-1	TRBJ1-5	CASSFGGPGQPQHF	TGCGCCAGCAGCTTTGGCGGGCCAGGTCAGCCCCAGCATTTT
NA	NA	TRBV7-9	TRBJ1-2	CASSLGQRPNYGYTF	TGTGCCAGCAGCTTAGGTCAGAGGCCTAACTATGGCTACACCTTC
TRBD1	NA	TRBV28	TRBJ2-7	CASSPTPGQGGYEQYF	TGTGCCAGCAGTCCTACCCCTGGACAGGGTGGCTACGAGCAGTACTTC
NA	NA	TRBV27	TRBJ2-7	CASSLLGGSYEQYF	TGTGCCAGCAGTTTATTGGGGGGCTCCTACGAGCAGTACTTC
TRBD2	NA	TRBV7-2	TRBJ2-5	CASSLTSGGGETQYF	TGTGCCAGCAGCCTTACTAGCGGGGGGGGAGAGACCCAGTACTTC
NA	NA	TRBV28	TRBJ2-2	CASTQGGTALSGELFF	TGTGCCAGCACCCAGGGCGGGACAGCGTTATCCGGGGAGCTGTTTTTT
NA	few	TRBV11-2	TRBJ2-1	CASSLVRQPNEQFF	TGTGCCAGCAGCTTAGTTCGACAGCCCAATGAGCAGTTCTTC
NA	NA	TRBV7-9	TRBJ1-6	CASSTGNFNSPLHF	TGTGCCAGCAGCACAGGGAATTTTAATTCACCCCTCCACTTT
TRBD1	NA	TRBV7-2	TRBJ1-5	CASSVDRGSNQPQHF	TGTGCCAGCAGCGTCGACAGGGGAAGCAATCAGCCCCAGCATTTT
TRBD2	NA	TRBV7-8	TRBJ2-5	CASSPTTSGTVETQYF	TGTGCCAGCAGCCCGACGACTAGCGGGACTGTGGAGACCCAGTACTTC